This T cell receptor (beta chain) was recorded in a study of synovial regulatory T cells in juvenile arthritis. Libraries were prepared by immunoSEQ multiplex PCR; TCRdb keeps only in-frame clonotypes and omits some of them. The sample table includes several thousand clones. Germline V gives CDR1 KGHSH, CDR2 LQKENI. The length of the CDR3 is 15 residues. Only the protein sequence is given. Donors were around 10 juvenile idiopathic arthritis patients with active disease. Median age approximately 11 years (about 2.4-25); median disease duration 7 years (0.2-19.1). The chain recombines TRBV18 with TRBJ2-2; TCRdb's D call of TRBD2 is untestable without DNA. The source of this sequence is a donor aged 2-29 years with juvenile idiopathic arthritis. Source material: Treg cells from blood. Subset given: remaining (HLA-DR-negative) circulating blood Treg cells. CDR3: CASAPGTSSSGELFF.